The sequence of this T cell receptor (beta chain) was determined in a study of blood T cells in healthy people across ages. Study-level findings and limits: Unsorted PBMCs blocked a conclusive comparison of naive and antigen-experienced cells.

A sample-barcoded 5' primer and a J-beta primer mix were used in a second PCR of roughly 6 to 11 cycles. Each single sample gave us at least 3 million CDR3-containing paired-end reads. TCRdb fed the 5' RACE reads into MiXCR, producing one record per CDR3 protein. The table has 1,500,000 or so distinct CDR3 sequences, around 40% seen once; the top ten hold about 4.1%. Germline V lookup: CDR1 SGHTA, CDR2 FQGNSA. CDR3 length equals 16 residues. V dropped 1 base and J dropped 2; count of bases not matched to a gene: 5. Individuals who donated were healthy Caucasians from Russia aged 6 to 90. Total RNA extraction produced at least 5 micrograms (per sample) for the study. Points on this clonotype: Its antigen remains unidentified.

The receptor was derived from a woman aged 18-35 years in good health. This chain joins TRBV7-2 and TRBJ2-1; 7 bases match TRBD2. The specimen sequenced was blood. The CDR3, as DNA: TGTGCCAGCAGCTTAGTTGCGGGAGTGACCTACAATGAGCAGTTCTTC. Translating gives CASSLVAGVTYNEQFF.